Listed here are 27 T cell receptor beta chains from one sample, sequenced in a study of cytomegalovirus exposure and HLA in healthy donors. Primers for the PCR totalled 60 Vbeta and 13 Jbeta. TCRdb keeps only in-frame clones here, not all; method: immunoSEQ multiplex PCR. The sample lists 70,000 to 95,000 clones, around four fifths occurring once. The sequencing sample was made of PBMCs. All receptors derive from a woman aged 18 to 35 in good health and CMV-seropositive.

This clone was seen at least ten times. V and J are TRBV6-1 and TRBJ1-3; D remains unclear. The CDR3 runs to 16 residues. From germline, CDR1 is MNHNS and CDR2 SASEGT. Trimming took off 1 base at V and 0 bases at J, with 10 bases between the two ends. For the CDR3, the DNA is TGTGCCAGCAGTGAAGGGGCAGGTGACTCTGGAAACACCATATATTTT. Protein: CASSEGAGDSGNTIYF.

This chain's CDR3 is CASREQGAAYEQYF. The CDR3 DNA sequence: TGTGCCAGCAGGGAACAGGGGGCCGCCTACGAGCAGTACTTC. V and J are TRBV27 and TRBJ2-5; the match to TRBD1 covers 9 bases. The better agreement between TRBJ2-7 and the DNA end casts doubt on the J call. CDR3 length: 14 amino acids. Germline CDR1 and CDR2: MNHEY and SMNVEV (reference sequence).

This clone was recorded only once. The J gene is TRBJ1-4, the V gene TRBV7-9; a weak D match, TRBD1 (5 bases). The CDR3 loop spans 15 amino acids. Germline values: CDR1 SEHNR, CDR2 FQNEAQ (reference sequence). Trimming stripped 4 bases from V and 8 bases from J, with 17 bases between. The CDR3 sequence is CASSSSRTFEEKLFF. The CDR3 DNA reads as TGTGCCAGCAGCTCCTCCCGGACATTTGAAGAAAAACTGTTTTTT.

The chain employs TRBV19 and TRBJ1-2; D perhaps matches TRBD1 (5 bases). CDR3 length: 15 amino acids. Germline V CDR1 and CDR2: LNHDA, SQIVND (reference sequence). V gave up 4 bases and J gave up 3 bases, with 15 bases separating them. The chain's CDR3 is CASSSLLTDHYGYTF. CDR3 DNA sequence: TGTGCCAGTAGTAGCCTCCTGACAGACCACTATGGCTACACCTTC.

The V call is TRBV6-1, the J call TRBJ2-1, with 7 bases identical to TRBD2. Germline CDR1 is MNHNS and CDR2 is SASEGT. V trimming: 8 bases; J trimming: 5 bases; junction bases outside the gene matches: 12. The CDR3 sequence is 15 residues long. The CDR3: CASDRDQRGNNEQFF. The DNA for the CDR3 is TGTGCCAGCGACCGGGACCAGCGGGGTAACAATGAGCAGTTCTTC.

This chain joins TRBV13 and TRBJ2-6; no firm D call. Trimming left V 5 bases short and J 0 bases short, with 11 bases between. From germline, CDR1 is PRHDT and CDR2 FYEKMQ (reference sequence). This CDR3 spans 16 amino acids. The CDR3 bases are TGTGCCAGCAGCGACGAGGCGATCTCTGGGGCCAACGTCCTGACTTTC. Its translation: CASSDEAISGANVLTF.

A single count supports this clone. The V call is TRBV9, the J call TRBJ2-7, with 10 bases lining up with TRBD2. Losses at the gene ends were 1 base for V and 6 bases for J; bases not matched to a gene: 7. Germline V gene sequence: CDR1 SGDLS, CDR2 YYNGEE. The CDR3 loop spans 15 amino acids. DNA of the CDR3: TGTGCCAGCAGCGTAAGCGGGGGGGCCGGGGTCGAGCAGTACTTC. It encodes CASSVSGGAGVEQYF.

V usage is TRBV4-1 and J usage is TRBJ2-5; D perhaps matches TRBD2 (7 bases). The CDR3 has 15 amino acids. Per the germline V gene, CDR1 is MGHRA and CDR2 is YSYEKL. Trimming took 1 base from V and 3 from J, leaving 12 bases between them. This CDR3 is CASSQGRGAEETQYF. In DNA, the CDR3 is TGCGCCAGCAGCCAAGGTCGGGGGGCCGAAGAGACCCAGTACTTC.

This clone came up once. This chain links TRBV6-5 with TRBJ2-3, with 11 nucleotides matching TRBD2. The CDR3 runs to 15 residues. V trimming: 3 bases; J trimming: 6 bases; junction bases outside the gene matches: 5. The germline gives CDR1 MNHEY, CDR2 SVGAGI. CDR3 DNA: TGTGCCAGCAGTTATAGCGGGGGGGCGGCGGATACGCAGTATTTT. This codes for CASSYSGGAADTQYF.

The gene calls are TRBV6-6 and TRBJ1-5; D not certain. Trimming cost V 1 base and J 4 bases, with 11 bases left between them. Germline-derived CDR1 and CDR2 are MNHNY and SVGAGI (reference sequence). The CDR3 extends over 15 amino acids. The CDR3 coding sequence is TGTGCCAGCAGTTACTTAGGAAGGGAGAATCAGCCCCAGCATTTT. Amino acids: CASSYLGRENQPQHF.

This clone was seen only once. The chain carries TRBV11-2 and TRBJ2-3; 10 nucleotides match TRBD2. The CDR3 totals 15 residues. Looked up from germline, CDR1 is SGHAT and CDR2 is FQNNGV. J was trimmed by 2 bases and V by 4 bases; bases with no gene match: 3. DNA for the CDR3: TGTGCCAGCAGCTGGACTAGCGGCTCCACAGATACGCAGTATTTT. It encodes CASSWTSGSTDTQYF.

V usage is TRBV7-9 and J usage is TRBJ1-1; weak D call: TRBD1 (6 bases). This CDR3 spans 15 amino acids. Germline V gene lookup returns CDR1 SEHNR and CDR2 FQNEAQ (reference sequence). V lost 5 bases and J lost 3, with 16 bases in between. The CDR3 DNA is TGTGCCAGCAGCCTTTACGGGGAGGGGGACACTGAAGCTTTCTTT. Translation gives CASSLYGEGDTEAFF. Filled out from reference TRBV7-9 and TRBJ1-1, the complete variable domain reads DTGVSQNPRHKITKRGQNVTFRCDPISEHNRLYWYRQTLGQGPEFLTYFQNEAQLEKSRLLSDRFSAERPKGSFSTLEIQRTEQGDSAMYLCASSLYGEGDTEAFFGQGTRLTVV.

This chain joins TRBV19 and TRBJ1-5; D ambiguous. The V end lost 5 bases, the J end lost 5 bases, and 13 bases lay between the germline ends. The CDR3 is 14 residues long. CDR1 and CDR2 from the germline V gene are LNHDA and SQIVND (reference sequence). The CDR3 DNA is TGTGCCAGTAGTCCGGATTGGAGCGATCAGCCCCAGCATTTT. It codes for CASSPDWSDQPQHF. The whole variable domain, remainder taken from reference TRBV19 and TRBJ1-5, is DGGITQSPKYLFRKEGQNVTLSCEQNLNHDAMYWYRQDPGQGLRLIYYSQIVNDFQKGDIAEGYSVSREKKESFPLTVTSAQKNPTAFYLCASSPDWSDQPQHFGDGTRLSIL.

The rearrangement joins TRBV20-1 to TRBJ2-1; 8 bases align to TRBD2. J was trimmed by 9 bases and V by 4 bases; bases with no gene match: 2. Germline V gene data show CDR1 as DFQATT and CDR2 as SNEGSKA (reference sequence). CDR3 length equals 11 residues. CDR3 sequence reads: CSATGLAEQFF. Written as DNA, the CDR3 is TGCAGTGCTACAGGACTAGCTGAGCAGTTCTTC.

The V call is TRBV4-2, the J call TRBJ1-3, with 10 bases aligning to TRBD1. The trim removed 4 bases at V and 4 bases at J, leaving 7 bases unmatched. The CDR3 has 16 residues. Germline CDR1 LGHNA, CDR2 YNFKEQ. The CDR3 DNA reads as TGTGCCAGCAGCCGACTCGGACAGGGGGTAGGAAACACCATATATTTT. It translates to CASSRLGQGVGNTIYF.

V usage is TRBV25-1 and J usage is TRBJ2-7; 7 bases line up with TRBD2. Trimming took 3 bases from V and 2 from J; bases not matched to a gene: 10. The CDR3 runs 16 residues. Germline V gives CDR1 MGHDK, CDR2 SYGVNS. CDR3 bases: TGTGCCAGCAGTGATACTAGCGAGAACCCAGCCTACGAGCAGTACTTC. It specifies CASSDTSENPAYEQYF.

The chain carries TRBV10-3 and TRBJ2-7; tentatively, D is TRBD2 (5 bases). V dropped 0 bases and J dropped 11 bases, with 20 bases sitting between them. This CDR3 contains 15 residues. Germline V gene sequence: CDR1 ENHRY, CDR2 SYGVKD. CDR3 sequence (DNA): TGTGCCATCAGTGAGTCGAACCGGCAGGACCTAGCCGAGTACTTC. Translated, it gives CAISESNRQDLAEYF.

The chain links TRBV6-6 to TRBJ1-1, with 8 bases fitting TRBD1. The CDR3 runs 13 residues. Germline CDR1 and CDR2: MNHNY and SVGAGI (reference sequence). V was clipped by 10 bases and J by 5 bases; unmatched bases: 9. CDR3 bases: TGTGCCACAACAGGGGGGGTCGGAACTGAAGCTTTCTTT. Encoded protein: CATTGGVGTEAFF.

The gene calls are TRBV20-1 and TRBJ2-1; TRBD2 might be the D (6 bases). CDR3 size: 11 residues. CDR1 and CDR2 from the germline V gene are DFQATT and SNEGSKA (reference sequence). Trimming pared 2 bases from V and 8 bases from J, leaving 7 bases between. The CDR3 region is CSARRGDEQFF. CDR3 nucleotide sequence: TGCAGTGCTAGACGCGGGGATGAGCAGTTCTTC.

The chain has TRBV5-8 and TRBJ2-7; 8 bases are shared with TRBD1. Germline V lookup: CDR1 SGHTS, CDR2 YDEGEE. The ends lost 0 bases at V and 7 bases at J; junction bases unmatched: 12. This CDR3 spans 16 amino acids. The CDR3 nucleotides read TGTGCCAGCAGCTTGGGGACCGGGACAGGCCTTTGGGAGCAGTACTTC. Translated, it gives CASSLGTGTGLWEQYF.

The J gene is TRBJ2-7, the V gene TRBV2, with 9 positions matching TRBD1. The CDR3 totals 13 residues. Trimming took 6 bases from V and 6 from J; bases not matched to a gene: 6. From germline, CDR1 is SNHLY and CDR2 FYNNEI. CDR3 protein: CASRGTGTLEQYF. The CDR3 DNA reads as TGTGCCAGCAGAGGGACAGGGACCCTCGAGCAGTACTTC.

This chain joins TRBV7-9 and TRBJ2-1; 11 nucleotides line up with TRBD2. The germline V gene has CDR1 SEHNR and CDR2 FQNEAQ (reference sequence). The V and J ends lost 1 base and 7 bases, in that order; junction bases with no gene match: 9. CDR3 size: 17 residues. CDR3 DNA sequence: TGTGCCAGCAGCTTAGAGCGGTGGGCTAGCGGGGGGAATGAGCAGTTCTTC. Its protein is CASSLERWASGGNEQFF.

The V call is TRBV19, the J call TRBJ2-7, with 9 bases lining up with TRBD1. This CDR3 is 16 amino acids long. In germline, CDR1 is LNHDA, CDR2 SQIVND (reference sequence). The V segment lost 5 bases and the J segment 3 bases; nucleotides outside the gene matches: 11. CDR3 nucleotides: TGTGCCAGTAGTCCACGGATGGGGACAGGGAACTACGAGCAGTACTTC. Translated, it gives CASSPRMGTGNYEQYF. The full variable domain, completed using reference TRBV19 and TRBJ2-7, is DGGITQSPKYLFRKEGQNVTLSCEQNLNHDAMYWYRQDPGQGLRLIYYSQIVNDFQKGDIAEGYSVSREKKESFPLTVTSAQKNPTAFYLCASSPRMGTGNYEQYFGPGTRLTVT.

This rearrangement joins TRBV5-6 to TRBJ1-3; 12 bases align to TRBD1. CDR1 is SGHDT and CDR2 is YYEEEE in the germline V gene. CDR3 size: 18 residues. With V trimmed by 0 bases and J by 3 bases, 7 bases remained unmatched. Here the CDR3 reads CASSLGAGTGGYGNTIYF. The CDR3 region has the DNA TGTGCCAGCAGCTTGGGGGCCGGGACAGGGGGCTATGGAAACACCATATATTTT. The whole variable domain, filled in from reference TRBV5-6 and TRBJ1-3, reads DAGVTQSPTHLIKTRGQQVTLRCSPKSGHDTVSWYQQALGQGPQFIFQYYEEEERQRGNFPDRFSGHQFPNYSSELNVNALLLGDSALYLCASSLGAGTGGYGNTIYFGEGSWLTVV.

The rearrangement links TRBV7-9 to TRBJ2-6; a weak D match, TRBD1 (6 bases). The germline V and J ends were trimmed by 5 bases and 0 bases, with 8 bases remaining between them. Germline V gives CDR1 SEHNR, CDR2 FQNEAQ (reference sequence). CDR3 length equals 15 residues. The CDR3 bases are TGTGCCAGCAGCACAGGGAGCTCTGGGGCCAACGTCCTGACTTTC. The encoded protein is CASSTGSSGANVLTF.

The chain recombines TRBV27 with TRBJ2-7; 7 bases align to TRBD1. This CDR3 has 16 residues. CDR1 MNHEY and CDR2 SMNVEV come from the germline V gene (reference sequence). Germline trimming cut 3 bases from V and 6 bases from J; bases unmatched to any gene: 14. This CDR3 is CASSFRSAYRGFEQYF. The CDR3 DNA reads TGTGCCAGCAGTTTTCGCTCCGCCTACAGGGGCTTCGAGCAGTACTTC.

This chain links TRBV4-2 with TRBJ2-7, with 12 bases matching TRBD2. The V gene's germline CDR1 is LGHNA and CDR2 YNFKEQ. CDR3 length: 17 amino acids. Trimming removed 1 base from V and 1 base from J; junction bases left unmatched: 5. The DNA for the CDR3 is TGTGCCAGCAGCCAAGCTATCGGGACTAGCGGGTCCTACGAGCAGTACTTC. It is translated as CASSQAIGTSGSYEQYF.